The 5 T cell receptor beta chains presented below share a single source sample, sequenced in a study of early T cells in non-severe SARS-CoV-2 infection. TCRdb itself ran the 5' RACE reads through MiXCR, one entry per CDR3 protein. The data contain 86,000 or so distinct CDR3 sequences, around an eighth of them seen just once; the ten biggest clones take up 3%. Sequenced sample: whole blood. The origin of the receptors is an adult who was a healthcare worker with PCR-confirmed SARS-CoV-2 infection or an uninfected control (not recorded which).

The chain uses TRBV30 and TRBJ1-5; D is ambiguous. The germline CDR1 and CDR2 sequences are GTSNPN and SVGIG (reference sequence). The CDR3 has 13 amino acids. V lost 1 base and J lost 2, with 6 bases in between. CDR3 amino acids: CAWSERGNQPQHF. Here the CDR3 DNA reads TGTGCCTGGAGTGAGAGGGGCAATCAGCCCCAGCATTTT. The full variable domain, completed using reference TRBV30 and TRBJ1-5, is SQTIHQWPATLVQPVGSPLSLECTVEGTSNPNLYWYRQAAGRGLQLLFYSVGIGQISSEVPQNLSASRPQDRQFILSSKKLLLSDSGFYLCAWSERGNQPQHFGDGTRLSIL.

This clonotype was counted ten times or more. The chain carries TRBV5-1 and TRBJ1-4; 10 nucleotides agree with TRBD1. Germline CDR1 reads SGHRS; CDR2 reads YFSETQ. The V and J ends lost 4 bases and 4 bases, in that order; junction bases with no gene match: 19. This CDR3 has 20 amino acids. In nucleotides, the CDR3 is TGCGCCAGCAGCCCCAACCCTGGGACAGGGGTTGTCTCCATTAATGAAAAACTGTTTTTT. It encodes CASSPNPGTGVVSINEKLFF. Full variable domain (missing parts from reference TRBV5-1 and TRBJ1-4): KAGVTQTPRYLIKTRGQQVTLSCSPISGHRSVSWYQQTPGQGLQFLFEYFSETQRNKGNFPGRFSGRQFSNSRSEMNVSTLELGDSALYLCASSPNPGTGVVSINEKLFFGSGTQLSVL.

To note about this clonotype: A read error is possible here, since a much larger clone lies one base away. Since the CDR3 does not end with the conserved phenylalanine or tryptophan, this likely comes from a read error. The chain joins TRBV27 to TRBJ2-7, with D hard to call. Germline V gene lookup returns CDR1 MNHEY and CDR2 SMNVEV (reference sequence). CDR3 size: 13 residues. V gave up 5 bases and J gave up 3 bases, with 11 bases separating them. CDR3 protein: CASSLQEGYEQYY. The DNA of the CDR3 is TGTGCCAGCAGTCTACAAGAAGGCTACGAGCAGTACTAC.

In its sample, this clonotype was seen a few times. This chain joins TRBV29-1 and TRBJ2-7, with 8 bases aligning to TRBD1. CDR1 SQVTM and CDR2 ANQGSEA come from the germline V gene. This CDR3 has 17 residues. V lost 0 bases and J lost 3; bases outside the gene matches: 13. DNA of the CDR3: TGCAGCGTTGAAGATAAGGGGCTGGGGACAGGACTCTACGAGCAGTACTTC. Translation: CSVEDKGLGTGLYEQYF.

This clonotype was seen a few times. CDR3 sequence (DNA): TGCGCCAGCAGCTTGGGACTAGCGGCTCCTGAGGAGACCCAGTACTTC. Encoded protein: CASSLGLAAPEETQYF. This chain connects TRBV5-1 to TRBJ2-5; 9 nucleotides align to TRBD2. Trimming took 0 bases from V and 5 from J; bases not matched to a gene: 8. CDR3 length equals 16 residues. From germline, CDR1 is SGHRS and CDR2 YFSETQ.